This paragraph reports one T cell receptor (beta chain). Antigen: not known. The CDR3 has 12 amino acids. V dropped 5 bases and J dropped 3 bases, with 6 bases sitting between them. CDR1 is KGHSH and CDR2 is LQKENI in the germline V gene. The data were produced by immunoSEQ multiplex PCR, yet TCRdb's version contains in-frame clones alone and is incomplete. The sample carries tens of thousands of clones, 75% to 90% recorded once. The sample comes from a study of PD-1 blockade in classical Hodgkin lymphoma. Study background: Patients got intravenous nivolumab 3 mg/kg every 2 weeks. Overall study results and limits: CD4+ TCR diversity, unlike CD8+, climbed significantly by C4D1.

Brentuximab vedotin exposure varied among the patients, all of whom had relapsed after autologous stem cell transplantation. The sample in question was peripheral blood mononuclear cells (PBMCs), obtained before the second cycle of nivolumab. The rearrangement joins TRBV18 to TRBJ2-3; a weak D match, TRBD2 (5 bases). The clonotype was recovered from a human donor with classical Hodgkin lymphoma. DNA for the CDR3: TGTGCCAGCTCAAGAGGGACAGATACGCAGTATTTT. Its translation is CASSRGTDTQYF.